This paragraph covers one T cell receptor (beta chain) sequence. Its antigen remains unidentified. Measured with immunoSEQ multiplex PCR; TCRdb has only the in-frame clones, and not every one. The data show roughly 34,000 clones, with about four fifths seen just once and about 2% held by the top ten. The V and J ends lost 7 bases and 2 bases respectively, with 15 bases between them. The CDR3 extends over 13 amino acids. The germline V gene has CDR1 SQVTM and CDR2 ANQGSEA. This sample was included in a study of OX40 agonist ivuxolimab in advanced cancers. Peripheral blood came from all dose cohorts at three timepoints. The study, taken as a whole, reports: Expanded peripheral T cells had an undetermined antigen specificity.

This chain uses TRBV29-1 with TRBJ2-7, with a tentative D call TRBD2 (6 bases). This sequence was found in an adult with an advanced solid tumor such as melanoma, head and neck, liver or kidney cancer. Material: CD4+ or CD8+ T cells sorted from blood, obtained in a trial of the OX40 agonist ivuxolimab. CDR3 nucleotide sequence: TGCAGCGGGCGGACGGACTACCCCTACGAGCAGTACTTC. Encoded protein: CSGRTDYPYEQYF.